These 5 T cell receptor beta chains share one sample of origin, sequenced in a study of cytomegalovirus exposure and HLA in healthy donors. Primers included in the PCR were 60 Vbeta and 13 Jbeta primers. TCRdb keeps only in-frame clones here, not all; method: immunoSEQ multiplex PCR. This repertoire includes 130,000 or so clones. The specimen was PBMCs. These receptors all stem from an older woman in good health and CMV-seronegative.

This chain joins TRBV5-1 and TRBJ1-4, with D possibly TRBD1 on 5 matching bases. The CDR3 extends over 15 amino acids. The V and J ends lost 0 bases and 8 bases respectively, with 14 bases between them. Germline V CDR1 and CDR2: SGHRS, YFSETQ. The CDR3 region is CASSLANQGSEKLFF. Written as DNA, the CDR3 is TGCGCCAGCAGCTTGGCCAACCAGGGAAGCGAAAAACTGTTTTTT.

The chain uses TRBV4-1 and TRBJ1-1, with a possible D match to TRBD1 (6 bases). The CDR3 contains 14 residues. V lost 3 bases to trimming and J lost 4 bases, with 12 bases between them. The germline gives CDR1 MGHRA, CDR2 YSYEKL. The CDR3: CASSHRTDSTEAFF. The CDR3 bases are TGCGCCAGCAGCCACCGGACAGACAGCACTGAAGCTTTCTTT.

J is TRBJ1-5 and V is TRBV28, with TRBD1 as a possible D gene (6 bases). Trimming stripped 4 bases from V and 0 bases from J, with 10 bases between. The CDR3 is 15 residues long. CDR1 and CDR2 from the germline V gene are MDHEN and SYDVKM. CDR3 nucleotides: TGTGCCAGCAGTTGGACAGTCAATAGCAATCAGCCCCAGCATTTT. It encodes CASSWTVNSNQPQHF.

V usage is TRBV10-3 and J usage is TRBJ2-5; 8 positions match TRBD1. After removal of 8 bases from V and 1 base from J, the junction contained 3 bases not matched to a gene. This CDR3 is built from 13 residues. Germline CDR1 is ENHRY and CDR2 is SYGVKD. CDR3 nucleotide sequence: TGTGCCATCGGAGGGACAGGCCAAGAGACCCAGTACTTC. As protein: CAIGGTGQETQYF.

This chain joins TRBV9 and TRBJ1-3, with a tentative D call TRBD1 (5 bases). The ends were cut back, 0 bases at V and 2 bases at J, with 9 bases in the middle. The CDR3 length is 15 residues. The germline gives CDR1 SGDLS, CDR2 YYNGEE. CDR3 coding DNA: TGTGCCAGCAGCGTAGAGGGGCTAGCTGGAAACACCATATATTTT. Protein sequence: CASSVEGLAGNTIYF.